This T cell receptor beta chain was recovered during a study of spatial heterogeneity in lung cancer. On the study more broadly: Patients with untreated early-stage non-small cell lung cancer, numbering 55 to 80, were the donors. Each time, sequencing found more beta-chain sequences than alpha-chain sequences.

The time point here: blood at routine non-recurrence follow-up after resection. Unsorted whole RNA of tumor, nontumor lung or frozen PBMC was sequenced. The presence of a unique molecular identifier marked each TCR cDNA molecule. In TCRdb, the 5' RACE reads were re-called with MiXCR into one record per CDR3 protein. Among 110,000 or so distinct CDR3 sequences listed, approximately 10% were seen once. CDR1 SGDLS and CDR2 YYNGEE come from the germline V gene. Losses at the gene ends were 0 bases for V and 3 bases for J; bases not matched to a gene: 4. This CDR3 spans 17 amino acids. The sequence was obtained from a female donor with early-stage non-small cell lung cancer. The V call is TRBV9, the J call TRBJ2-3, with TRBD2 matching over 13 bases. This material consisted of PBMCs, taken at follow-up. CDR3 sequence reads: CASSVGGLAGSTDTQYF. DNA of the CDR3: TGTGCCAGCAGCGTAGGGGGACTAGCGGGATCGACAGATACGCAGTATTTT.